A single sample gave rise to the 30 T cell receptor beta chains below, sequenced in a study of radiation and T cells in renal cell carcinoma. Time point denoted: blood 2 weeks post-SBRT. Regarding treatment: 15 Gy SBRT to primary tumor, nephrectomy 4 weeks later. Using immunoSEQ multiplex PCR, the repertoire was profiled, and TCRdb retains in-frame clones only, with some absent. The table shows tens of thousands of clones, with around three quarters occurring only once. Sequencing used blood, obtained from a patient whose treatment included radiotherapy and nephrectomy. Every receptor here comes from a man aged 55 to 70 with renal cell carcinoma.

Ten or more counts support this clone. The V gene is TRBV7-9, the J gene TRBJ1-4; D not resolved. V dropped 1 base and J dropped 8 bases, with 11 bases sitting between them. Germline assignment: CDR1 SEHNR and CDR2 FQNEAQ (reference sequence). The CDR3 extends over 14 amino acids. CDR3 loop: CASSLVLAQEKLFF. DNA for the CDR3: TGTGCCAGCAGCTTAGTCCTGGCTCAGGAAAAACTGTTTTTT.

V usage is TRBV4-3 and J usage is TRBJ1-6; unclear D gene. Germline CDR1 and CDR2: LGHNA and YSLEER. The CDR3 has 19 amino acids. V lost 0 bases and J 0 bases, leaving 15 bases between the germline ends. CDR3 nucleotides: TGCGCCAGCAGCCAAGATTCGGCCAGACGGAGCTCCTATAATTCACCCCTCCACTTT. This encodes CASSQDSARRSSYNSPLHF.

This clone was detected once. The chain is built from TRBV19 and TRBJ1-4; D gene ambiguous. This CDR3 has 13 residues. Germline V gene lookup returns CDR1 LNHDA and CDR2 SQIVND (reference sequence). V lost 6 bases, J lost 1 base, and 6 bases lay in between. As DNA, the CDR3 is TGTGCCAGTAGAAAGGGAACTAATGAAAAACTGTTTTTT. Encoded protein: CASRKGTNEKLFF.

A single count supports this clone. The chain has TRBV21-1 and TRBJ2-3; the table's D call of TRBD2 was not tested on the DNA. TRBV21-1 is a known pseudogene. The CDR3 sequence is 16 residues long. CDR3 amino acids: CASSKAGRGDTDTQYF. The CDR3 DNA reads TGTGCCAGCAGCAAAGCCGGGAGGGGAGACACAGATACGCAGTATTTT.

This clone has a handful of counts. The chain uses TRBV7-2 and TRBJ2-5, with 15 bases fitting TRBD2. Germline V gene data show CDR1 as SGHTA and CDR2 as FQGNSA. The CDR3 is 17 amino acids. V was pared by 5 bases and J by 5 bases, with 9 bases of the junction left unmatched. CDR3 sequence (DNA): TGTGCCAGCAGCAAATGGACTAGCGGGGGGGCCGGGGAGACCCAGTACTTC. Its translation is CASSKWTSGGAGETQYF.

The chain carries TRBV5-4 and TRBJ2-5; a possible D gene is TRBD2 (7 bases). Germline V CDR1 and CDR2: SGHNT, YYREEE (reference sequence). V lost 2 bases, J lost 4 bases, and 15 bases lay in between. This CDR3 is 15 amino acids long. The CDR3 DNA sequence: TGTGCCAGCAGCTTTAAGGGGGAGGGGGTAGAGACCCAGTACTTC. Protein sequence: CASSFKGEGVETQYF. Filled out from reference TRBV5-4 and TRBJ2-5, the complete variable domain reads ETGVTQSPTHLIKTRGQQVTLRCSSQSGHNTVSWYQQALGQGPQFIFQYYREEENGRGNFPPRFSGLQFPNYSSELNVNALELDDSALYLCASSFKGEGVETQYFGPGTRLLVL.

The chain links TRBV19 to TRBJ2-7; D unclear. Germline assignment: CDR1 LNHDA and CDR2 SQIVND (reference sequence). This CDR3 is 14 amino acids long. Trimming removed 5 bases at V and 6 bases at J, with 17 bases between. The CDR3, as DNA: TGTGCCAGTAGTCCGGCCTCGATAGTCGCCGAGCAGTACTTC. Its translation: CASSPASIVAEQYF. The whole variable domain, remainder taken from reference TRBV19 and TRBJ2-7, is DGGITQSPKYLFRKEGQNVTLSCEQNLNHDAMYWYRQDPGQGLRLIYYSQIVNDFQKGDIAEGYSVSREKKESFPLTVTSAQKNPTAFYLCASSPASIVAEQYFGPGTRLTVT.

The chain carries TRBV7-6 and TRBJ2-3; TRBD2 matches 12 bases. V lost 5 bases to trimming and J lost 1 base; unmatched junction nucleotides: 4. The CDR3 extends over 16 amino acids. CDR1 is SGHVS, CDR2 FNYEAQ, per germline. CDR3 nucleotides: TGTGCCAGCAGCGCCTCTAGCGGGGGGGGCACAGATACGCAGTATTTT. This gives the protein CASSASSGGGTDTQYF.

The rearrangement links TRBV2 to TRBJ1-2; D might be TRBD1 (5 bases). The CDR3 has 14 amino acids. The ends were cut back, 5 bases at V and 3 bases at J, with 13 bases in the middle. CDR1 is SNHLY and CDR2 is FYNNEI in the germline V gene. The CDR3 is CASSRRVGDYGYTF. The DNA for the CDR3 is TGTGCCAGCAGTCGGAGGGTAGGGGACTATGGCTACACCTTC.

Here the CDR3 DNA reads TGTGCCAGCAGCCCCGGGACTAGCGAATACAAAAAGGCAGATACGCAGTATTTT. Encoded protein: CASSPGTSEYKKADTQYF. The chain links TRBV5-4 to TRBJ2-3; 10 bases fit TRBD2. The CDR3 contains 18 residues. J lost 4 bases, V lost 4 bases, and 15 bases had no gene match. Germline V gene data show CDR1 as SGHNT and CDR2 as YYREEE (reference sequence).

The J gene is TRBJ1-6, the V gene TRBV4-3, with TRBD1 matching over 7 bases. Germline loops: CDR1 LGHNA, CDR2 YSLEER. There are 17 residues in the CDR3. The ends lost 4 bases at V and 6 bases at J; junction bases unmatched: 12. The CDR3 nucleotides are TGCGCCAGCAGCCGCCTAACAGGGGAAGGGGGTAATTCACCCCTCCACTTT. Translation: CASSRLTGEGGNSPLHF.

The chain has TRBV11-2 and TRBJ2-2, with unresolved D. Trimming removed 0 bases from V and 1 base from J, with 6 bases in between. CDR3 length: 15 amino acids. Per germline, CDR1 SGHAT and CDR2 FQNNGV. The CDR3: CASSLERQNTGELFF. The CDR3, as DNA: TGTGCCAGCAGCTTAGAGCGGCAGAACACCGGGGAGCTGTTTTTT.

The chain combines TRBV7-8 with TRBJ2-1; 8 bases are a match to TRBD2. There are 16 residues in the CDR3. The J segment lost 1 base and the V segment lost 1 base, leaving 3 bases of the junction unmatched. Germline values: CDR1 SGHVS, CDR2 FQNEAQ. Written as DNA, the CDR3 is TGTGCCAGCAGCTTAGGTACTAGCGGATCCTACAATGAGCAGTTCTTC. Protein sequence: CASSLGTSGSYNEQFF.

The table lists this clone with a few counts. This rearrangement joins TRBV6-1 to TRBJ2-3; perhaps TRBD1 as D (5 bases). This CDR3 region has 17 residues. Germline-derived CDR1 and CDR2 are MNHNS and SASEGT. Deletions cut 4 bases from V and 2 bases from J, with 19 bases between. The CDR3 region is CASSGGLLASHTDTQYF. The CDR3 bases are TGTGCCAGCAGTGGGGGCTTGCTGGCCAGCCACACAGATACGCAGTATTTT.

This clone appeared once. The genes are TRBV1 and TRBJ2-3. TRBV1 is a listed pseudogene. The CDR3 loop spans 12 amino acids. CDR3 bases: TGCACCAGCAGCCAACCTGGAGATACGCAGTATTTT. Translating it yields CTSSQPGDTQYF.

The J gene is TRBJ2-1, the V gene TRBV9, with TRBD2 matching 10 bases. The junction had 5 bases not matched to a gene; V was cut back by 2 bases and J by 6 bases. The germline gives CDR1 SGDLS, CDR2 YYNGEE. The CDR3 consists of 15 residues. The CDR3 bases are TGTGCCAGCAGCGTCACCGGGACTAGCGCCAATGAGCAGTTCTTC. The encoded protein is CASSVTGTSANEQFF.

The CDR3 DNA follows: TGCGCCAGCAGCTTGGATGCGGGAGGATATGGCAATGAGCAGTTCTTC. It is translated as CASSLDAGGYGNEQFF. This chain links TRBV5-1 with TRBJ2-1; TRBD2 agrees at 8 bases. Trimming took 0 bases from V and 6 from J; bases not matched to a gene: 8. Germline CDR1 SGHRS, CDR2 YFSETQ. This CDR3 comprises 16 residues.

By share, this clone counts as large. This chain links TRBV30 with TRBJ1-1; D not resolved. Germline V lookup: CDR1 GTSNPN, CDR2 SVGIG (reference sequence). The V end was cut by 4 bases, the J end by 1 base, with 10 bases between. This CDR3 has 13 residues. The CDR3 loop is CAWIMAENTEAFF. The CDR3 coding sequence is TGTGCCTGGATAATGGCAGAGAACACTGAAGCTTTCTTT.

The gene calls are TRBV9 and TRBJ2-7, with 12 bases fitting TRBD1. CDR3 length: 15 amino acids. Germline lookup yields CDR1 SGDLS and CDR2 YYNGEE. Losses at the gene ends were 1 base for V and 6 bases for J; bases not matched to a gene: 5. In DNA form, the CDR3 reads TGTGCCAGCAGCGTATTGGGACAGGGGGCTGGCGAGCAGTACTTC. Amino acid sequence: CASSVLGQGAGEQYF.

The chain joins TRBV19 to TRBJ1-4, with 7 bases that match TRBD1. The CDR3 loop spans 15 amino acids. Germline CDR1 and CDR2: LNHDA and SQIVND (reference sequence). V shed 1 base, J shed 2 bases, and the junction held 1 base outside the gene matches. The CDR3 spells CASSIGQGTNEKLFF. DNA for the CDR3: TGTGCCAGTAGTATAGGACAGGGTACTAATGAAAAACTGTTTTTT.

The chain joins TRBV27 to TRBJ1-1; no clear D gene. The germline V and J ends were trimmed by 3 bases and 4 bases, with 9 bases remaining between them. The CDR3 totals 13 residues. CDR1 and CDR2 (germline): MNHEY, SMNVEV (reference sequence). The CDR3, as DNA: TGTGCCAGCAGTTTGACTCCGGCCACTGAAGCTTTCTTT. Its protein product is CASSLTPATEAFF.

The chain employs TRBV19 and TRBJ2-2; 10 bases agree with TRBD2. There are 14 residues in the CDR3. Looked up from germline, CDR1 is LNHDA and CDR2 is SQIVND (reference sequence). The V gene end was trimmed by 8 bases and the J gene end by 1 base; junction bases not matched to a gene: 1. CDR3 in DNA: TGTGCCAGTCGGACTAGCGGGAACACCGGGGAGCTGTTTTTT. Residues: CASRTSGNTGELFF.

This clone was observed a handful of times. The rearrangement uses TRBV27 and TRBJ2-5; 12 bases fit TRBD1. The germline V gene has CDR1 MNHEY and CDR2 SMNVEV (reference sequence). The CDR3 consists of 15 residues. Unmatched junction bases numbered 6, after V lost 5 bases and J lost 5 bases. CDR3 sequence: CASSEGQGALETQYF. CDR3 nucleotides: TGTGCCAGCAGTGAGGGACAGGGGGCCCTCGAGACCCAGTACTTC.

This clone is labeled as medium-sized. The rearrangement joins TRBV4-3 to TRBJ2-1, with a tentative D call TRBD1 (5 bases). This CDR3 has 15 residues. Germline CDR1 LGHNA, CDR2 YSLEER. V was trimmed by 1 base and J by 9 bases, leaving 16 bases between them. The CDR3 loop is CASSQVLGANIEQFF. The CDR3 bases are TGCGCCAGCAGCCAAGTCTTAGGGGCGAACATTGAGCAGTTCTTC.

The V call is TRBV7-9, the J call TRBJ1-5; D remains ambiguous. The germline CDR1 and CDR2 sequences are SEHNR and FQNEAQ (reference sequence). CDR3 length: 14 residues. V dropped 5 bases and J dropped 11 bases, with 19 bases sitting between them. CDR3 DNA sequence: TGTGCCAGCAGCCGGGGAGGCGCGAGTTCGACCCAGCATTTT. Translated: CASSRGGASSTQHF.

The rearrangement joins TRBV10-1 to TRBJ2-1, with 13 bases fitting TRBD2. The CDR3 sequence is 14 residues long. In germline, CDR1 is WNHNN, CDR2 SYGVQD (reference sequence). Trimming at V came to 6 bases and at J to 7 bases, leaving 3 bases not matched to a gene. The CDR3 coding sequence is TGCGCCAGCAGCCCGGGACTAGCGGGAAATGAGCAGTTCTTC. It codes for CASSPGLAGNEQFF.

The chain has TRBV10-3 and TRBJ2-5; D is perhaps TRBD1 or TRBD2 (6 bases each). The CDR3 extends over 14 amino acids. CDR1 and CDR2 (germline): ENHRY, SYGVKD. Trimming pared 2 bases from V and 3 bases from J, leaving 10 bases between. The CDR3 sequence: CAISEGGQKETQYF. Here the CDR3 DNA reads TGTGCCATCAGTGAGGGGGGGCAAAAAGAGACCCAGTACTTC.

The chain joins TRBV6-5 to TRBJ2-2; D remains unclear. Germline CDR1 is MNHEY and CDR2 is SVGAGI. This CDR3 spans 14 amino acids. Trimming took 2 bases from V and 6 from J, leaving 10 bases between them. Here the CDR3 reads CASSYAGVSGELFF. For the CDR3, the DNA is TGTGCCAGCAGTTACGCAGGAGTCTCCGGGGAGCTGTTTTTT.

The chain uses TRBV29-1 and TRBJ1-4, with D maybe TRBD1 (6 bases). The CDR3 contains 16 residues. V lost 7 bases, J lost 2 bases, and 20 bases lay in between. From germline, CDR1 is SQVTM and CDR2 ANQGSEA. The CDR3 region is CSAGGGNSGTNEKLFF. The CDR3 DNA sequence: TGCAGCGCCGGAGGGGGTAACTCGGGGACTAATGAAAAACTGTTTTTT.

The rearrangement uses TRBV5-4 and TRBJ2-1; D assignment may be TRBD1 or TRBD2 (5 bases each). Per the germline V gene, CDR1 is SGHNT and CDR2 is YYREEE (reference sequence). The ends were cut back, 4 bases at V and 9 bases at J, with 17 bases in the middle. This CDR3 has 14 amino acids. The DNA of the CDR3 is TGTGCCAGCAGCCCGGGAAGGGGCCGAGGTGAGCAGTTCTTC. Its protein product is CASSPGRGRGEQFF.